These 24 T cell receptor beta chains were sequenced from one sample in a study of shared clonotypes between healthy human individuals. It was CD45RO-negative cells, positively selected for CCR7, that made up naive CD8 cells, with terminally differentiated effector memory CD45RA+ cells excluded. TCRdb keeps only in-frame clones here, not all; method: immunoSEQ multiplex PCR. In the table there are some 2 million clones, about 95% of which are singletons. The sample comprised naive CD8+ T cells sorted from blood. These receptor sequences come from a young man in good health.

This chain connects TRBV2 to TRBJ1-1; D is ambiguous. CDR1 is SNHLY and CDR2 is FYNNEI in the germline V gene. The CDR3 length is 15 residues. Deletions cut 5 bases from V and 5 bases from J, with 18 bases between. This chain's CDR3 is CASSTPLDFGTEAFF. CDR3 coding DNA: TGTGCCAGCAGTACCCCTCTAGACTTCGGAACTGAAGCTTTCTTT.

The J gene is TRBJ2-5, the V gene TRBV5-6, with D hard to call. Germline CDR1 is SGHDT and CDR2 is YYEEEE. The CDR3 is 12 amino acids. V was pared by 4 bases and J by 4 bases, with 8 bases between. In nucleotides, the CDR3 is TGTGCCAGCAGCCCCCTTGTAGAGACCCAGTACTTC. Its translation: CASSPLVETQYF.

J is TRBJ2-5 and V is TRBV15; TRBD2 agrees at 8 bases. Germline V CDR1 and CDR2: LNHNV, YYDKDF (reference sequence). Germline trimming cut 5 bases from V and 5 bases from J; bases unmatched to any gene: 7. The length of the CDR3 is 14 residues. CDR3 DNA sequence: TGTGCCACCAGCCTCGGGGGGGAGTGGGAGACCCAGTACTTC. Residues: CATSLGGEWETQYF. The full variable domain, rest sourced from reference TRBV15 and TRBJ2-5, is DAMVIQNPRYQVTQFGKPVTLSCSQTLNHNVMYWYQQKSSQAPKLLFHYYDKDFNNEADTPDNFQSRRPNTSFCFLDIRSPGLGDTAMYLCATSLGGEWETQYFGPGTRLLVL.

The chain is built from TRBV6-6 and TRBJ1-1, with D possibly being TRBD1 (5 bases). Germline V CDR1 and CDR2: MNHNY, SVGAGI (reference sequence). There are 15 residues in the CDR3. V dropped 4 bases and J dropped 0 bases, with 12 bases sitting between them. The CDR3 sequence is CASSLMGTMNTEAFF. The CDR3 DNA reads as TGTGCCAGCAGTTTGATGGGGACGATGAACACTGAAGCTTTCTTT.

This clone has only one observation. The CDR3 is CASSEEMPYEQYF. CDR3 coding DNA: TGTGCCAGCAGTGAAGAAATGCCCTACGAGCAGTACTTC. The chain employs TRBV6-1 and TRBJ2-7; no firm D call. V was cut by 1 base and J by 2 bases, with 6 bases left in between. The CDR3 loop spans 13 amino acids. Germline assignment: CDR1 MNHNS and CDR2 SASEGT.

The chain couples TRBV6-4 to TRBJ2-3, with 7 bases aligning to TRBD1. Germline loops: CDR1 MRHNA, CDR2 SNTAGT. CDR3 length: 14 residues. Germline trimming cut 3 bases from V and 3 bases from J; bases unmatched to any gene: 3. As DNA, the CDR3 is TGTGCCAGCAGTGAGACAGGGTGGACAGATACGCAGTATTTT. This codes for CASSETGWTDTQYF.

This clone was detected a few times. V usage is TRBV7-8 and J usage is TRBJ1-1; D is possibly TRBD1 (5 bases). The germline V and J ends were trimmed by 5 bases and 4 bases, with 11 bases remaining between them. CDR3 length equals 13 residues. The germline V gene encodes CDR1 SGHVS and CDR2 FQNEAQ. CDR3 nucleotides: TGTGCCAGCAGCCCTGGACACATCACTGAAGCTTTCTTT. Translation: CASSPGHITEAFF.

The chain recombines TRBV15 with TRBJ1-2; no firm D call. This CDR3 contains 16 residues. Germline lookup yields CDR1 LNHNV and CDR2 YYDKDF (reference sequence). Trimming shortened V by 0 bases and J by 4 bases, and 15 bases separated the two germline ends. This CDR3 is CATSRDIIDTVYGYTF. DNA for the CDR3: TGTGCCACCAGCAGAGATATTATTGACACCGTCTATGGCTACACCTTC.

The chain has TRBV11-2 and TRBJ2-4; maybe TRBD1 (6 bases). V was clipped by 4 bases and J by 0 bases, with 16 bases between them. The germline CDR1 and CDR2 sequences are SGHAT and FQNNGV. This CDR3 contains 17 residues. DNA of the CDR3: TGTGCCAGCAGCTCCCGAACCCAGGGGAAAGCCAAAAACATTCAGTACTTC. Translated: CASSSRTQGKAKNIQYF.

The chain recombines TRBV11-2 with TRBJ1-3, with D unclear. Germline CDR1 reads SGHAT; CDR2 reads FQNNGV. The V gene lost 3 bases and the J gene lost 4 bases, with 10 bases spanning the gap. The CDR3 consists of 14 residues. The CDR3 DNA reads TGTGCCAGCAGCTTGGTGGATGACGGAAACACCATATATTTT. Residues: CASSLVDDGNTIYF.

This chain connects TRBV5-6 to TRBJ1-1; 7 bases align to TRBD1. The V segment lost 4 bases and the J segment 6 bases; nucleotides outside the gene matches: 6. Germline V CDR1 and CDR2: SGHDT, YYEEEE. The CDR3 totals 13 residues. CDR3 in DNA: TGTGCCAGCAGCCAATCGACAGGGTCTGAAGCTTTCTTT. Translated: CASSQSTGSEAFF.

The rearrangement uses TRBV27 and TRBJ1-2; possible D gene TRBD1, 6 bases. The V end was cut by 6 bases, the J end by 2 bases, with 19 bases between. This CDR3 is built from 16 residues. Germline CDR1 is MNHEY and CDR2 is SMNVEV (reference sequence). This CDR3 reads CASRREDQTGNYGYTF. The CDR3 DNA sequence: TGTGCCAGCAGGCGGGAGGACCAGACAGGAAACTATGGCTACACCTTC.

This chain joins TRBV11-2 and TRBJ1-4; 9 bases fit TRBD1. Germline V gene data show CDR1 as SGHAT and CDR2 as FQNNGV. Trimming at V came to 5 bases and at J to 8 bases, leaving 9 bases not matched to a gene. The CDR3 loop spans 15 amino acids. The CDR3 region has the DNA TGTGCCAGCAGCGCGTGGACAGGGGCGGGGGAAAAACTGTTTTTT. Translated, it gives CASSAWTGAGEKLFF. Supplemented by reference TRBV11-2 and TRBJ1-4, the full variable domain reads EAGVAQSPRYKIIEKRQSVAFWCNPISGHATLYWYQQILGQGPKLLIQFQNNGVVDDSQLPKDRFSAERLKGVDSTLKIQPAKLEDSAVYLCASSAWTGAGEKLFFGSGTQLSVL.

This clone was seen a handful of times. The rearrangement uses TRBV30 and TRBJ2-5; D perhaps matches TRBD1 (5 bases). V shed 3 bases and J shed 2 bases, with 10 bases lying between them. The CDR3 loop spans 13 amino acids. CDR1 and CDR2 from the germline V gene are GTSNPN and SVGIG (reference sequence). This chain's CDR3 is CAWSGHSQETQYF. Written as DNA, the CDR3 is TGTGCCTGGAGCGGACACTCTCAAGAGACCCAGTACTTC.

The genes are TRBV7-9 and TRBJ2-2, with 8 positions matching TRBD1. The trim removed 5 bases at V and 1 base at J, leaving 9 bases unmatched. CDR1 is SEHNR, CDR2 FQNEAQ, per germline (reference sequence). The CDR3 length is 17 residues. The CDR3 nucleotides are TGTGCCAGCAGCCCGATCGCGGGACAGGAGAACACCGGGGAGCTGTTTTTT. Translation: CASSPIAGQENTGELFF.

CDR3 sequence reads: CASGTYEQYF. The CDR3 DNA is TGTGCCAGTGGAACCTACGAGCAGTACTTC. This chain uses TRBV19 with TRBJ2-7; D gene ambiguous. The CDR3 totals 10 residues. In germline, CDR1 is LNHDA, CDR2 SQIVND (reference sequence). V dropped 8 bases and J dropped 2 bases, with 4 bases sitting between them.

This clone appeared a few times. The V call is TRBV7-9, the J call TRBJ1-2; unclear D gene. Trimming stripped 1 base from V and 4 bases from J, with 16 bases between. The V gene's germline CDR1 is SEHNR and CDR2 FQNEAQ (reference sequence). This CDR3 has 16 amino acids. The CDR3 protein is CASSLELQVGSYGYTF. For the CDR3, the DNA is TGTGCCAGCAGCTTAGAACTTCAGGTGGGCTCCTATGGCTACACCTTC.

This chain connects TRBV28 to TRBJ2-2; no definite D call. The germline CDR1 and CDR2 sequences are MDHEN and SYDVKM. Trimming stripped 4 bases from V and 5 bases from J, with 8 bases between. The CDR3 loop spans 13 amino acids. CDR3 residues: CASSSRQTGELFF. For the CDR3, the DNA is TGTGCCAGCAGTTCGCGACAAACCGGGGAGCTGTTTTTT. Full variable domain (outside the CDR3, taken from reference TRBV28 and TRBJ2-2): DVKVTQSSRYLVKRTGEKVFLECVQDMDHENMFWYRQDPGLGLRLIYFSYDVKMKEKGDIPEGYSVSREKKERFSLILESASTNQTSMYLCASSSRQTGELFFGEGSRLTVL.

J is TRBJ2-7 and V is TRBV7-9, with 14 positions matching TRBD2. The CDR3 covers 17 residues. V was clipped by 5 bases and J by 0 bases; unmatched bases: 6. In germline, CDR1 is SEHNR, CDR2 FQNEAQ (reference sequence). CDR3 residues: CASSTGLAGVISYEQYF. The CDR3, as DNA: TGTGCCAGCAGCACGGGACTAGCGGGAGTTATCTCCTACGAGCAGTACTTC.

V gene TRBV13 combines with J gene TRBJ2-1; possibly TRBD1 for D (6 bases). Per the germline V gene, CDR1 is PRHDT and CDR2 is FYEKMQ (reference sequence). V lost 4 bases, J lost 3 bases, and 10 bases lay in between. This CDR3 spans 14 amino acids. CDR3 region: CASSSQGYYNEQFF. The CDR3 coding sequence is TGTGCCAGCAGCTCGCAGGGGTACTACAATGAGCAGTTCTTC. The variable domain in full, completed from reference TRBV13 and TRBJ2-1, reads AAGVIQSPRHLIKEKRETATLKCYPIPRHDTVYWYQQGPGQDPQFLISFYEKMQSDKGSIPDRFSAQQFSDYHSELNMSSLELGDSALYFCASSSQGYYNEQFFGPGTRLTVL.

Comments on this clone: The identical CDR3 is also encoded by other nucleotide sequences in the sample. V usage is TRBV5-6 and J usage is TRBJ2-2; 9 bases are shared with TRBD1. From germline, CDR1 is SGHDT and CDR2 YYEEEE. V was clipped by 4 bases and J by 5 bases; unmatched bases: 3. The CDR3 totals 14 residues. The CDR3 protein is CASSAGTGTGELFF. CDR3 DNA sequence: TGTGCCAGCAGCGCCGGGACAGGGACCGGGGAGCTGTTTTTT.

This chain links TRBV11-2 with TRBJ1-6; 9 nucleotides align to TRBD1. The germline gives CDR1 SGHAT, CDR2 FQNNGV. This CDR3 region has 15 residues. V lost 3 bases to trimming and J lost 7 bases; unmatched junction nucleotides: 4. CDR3 region: CASSFGTGSNSPLHF. Written as DNA, the CDR3 is TGTGCCAGCAGCTTCGGGACAGGGAGCAATTCACCCCTCCACTTT.

V usage is TRBV27 and J usage is TRBJ2-7; 10 bases match TRBD1. This CDR3 contains 15 residues. Per the germline V gene, CDR1 is MNHEY and CDR2 is SMNVEV (reference sequence). V lost 5 bases to trimming and J lost 4 bases; unmatched junction nucleotides: 8. Written as DNA, the CDR3 is TGTGCCAGCAGTCTGGGACAGGGGCCTTTGTACGAGCAGTACTTC. Amino acid sequence: CASSLGQGPLYEQYF.

J is TRBJ2-7 and V is TRBV5-5; 12 bases fit TRBD2. The CDR3 covers 16 residues. The V gene end was trimmed by 4 bases and the J gene end by 0 bases; junction bases not matched to a gene: 5. CDR1 is SGHKS, CDR2 YYEKEE, per germline (reference sequence). The chain's CDR3 is CASSPLAGGPSYEQYF. The CDR3 DNA follows: TGTGCCAGCAGCCCTCTAGCGGGAGGGCCCTCCTACGAGCAGTACTTC.